Listed here are 23 T cell receptor beta chains from one sample, sequenced in a study of T cell repertoires in ileal Crohn's disease. The time point denotes: neoterminal ileum biopsy at postoperative endoscopy, about 6 months after surgery. TCRdb keeps only in-frame clones here, not all; method: immunoSEQ multiplex PCR. This table has 10,000 to 15,000 clones, roughly 80% appearing once. Sequencing was carried out using ileal tissue. The receptor source for this set is an adult with Crohn's disease.

This chain connects TRBV18 to TRBJ2-3, with TRBD2 matching over 14 bases. V lost 0 bases, J lost 4 bases, and 6 bases stayed unmatched. Germline-derived CDR1 and CDR2 are KGHSH and LQKENI. The CDR3 runs to 18 residues. The chain's CDR3 is CASSPPPGLAGVSDTQYF. CDR3 DNA sequence: TGTGCCAGCTCACCACCACCGGGACTAGCGGGGGTATCAGATACGCAGTATTTT.

For the CDR3, the DNA is TGTGCCAGCAGTTTAACCACCGGGACAACCAACGAGCAGTACTTC. It is translated as CASSLTTGTTNEQYF. The chain links TRBV6-5 to TRBJ2-7; TRBD1 might be the D (6 bases). CDR1 is MNHEY and CDR2 is SVGAGI in the germline V gene. The germline V and J ends were trimmed by 4 bases and 5 bases, with 18 bases remaining between them. This CDR3 has 15 amino acids.

This clone was detected a few times. The gene calls are TRBV7-2 and TRBJ2-3, with D perhaps TRBD2 (5 bases). The germline V gene encodes CDR1 SGHTA and CDR2 FQGNSA. Trimming cost V 5 bases and J 0 bases, with 9 bases left between them. The CDR3 runs to 14 residues. In DNA, the CDR3 is TGTGCCAGCAGCCGAGCGGTCAGCACAGATACGCAGTATTTT. Translation: CASSRAVSTDTQYF.

The chain joins TRBV5-1 to TRBJ1-6; D is unclear. Germline lookup yields CDR1 SGHRS and CDR2 YFSETQ. Trimming took off 5 bases at V and 2 bases at J, with 14 bases between the two ends. CDR3 length: 16 residues. The CDR3 nucleotides read TGCGCCAGCAGTCCTGGTCAGGCGACCTATAATTCACCCCTCCACTTT. This sequence encodes CASSPGQATYNSPLHF.

The V and J genes are TRBV30 and TRBJ2-1, with 14 positions matching TRBD2. Losses at the gene ends were 6 bases for V and 7 bases for J; bases not matched to a gene: 5. Germline V gene data show CDR1 as GTSNPN and CDR2 as SVGIG (reference sequence). This CDR3 comprises 14 residues. The CDR3 protein is CACRTSGRNNEQFF. Written as DNA, the CDR3 is TGTGCCTGTAGGACTAGCGGGAGGAATAATGAGCAGTTCTTC.

The chain links TRBV5-6 to TRBJ1-5, with D maybe TRBD1 (5 bases). Deletions cut 4 bases from V and 0 bases from J, with 11 bases between. The CDR3 sequence is 15 residues long. Looked up from germline, CDR1 is SGHDT and CDR2 is YYEEEE. CDR3 protein: CASSETASSNQPQHF. CDR3 in DNA: TGTGCCAGCAGCGAGACAGCCTCTAGCAATCAGCCCCAGCATTTT.

Here the CDR3 DNA reads TGTGCCAGCTCACCCAGGGGCGACGAAAAACTGTTTTTT. This translates into CASSPRGDEKLFF. The V and J genes are TRBV18 and TRBJ1-4, with a possible D match to TRBD1 (6 bases). The CDR3 has 13 residues. V lost 3 bases to trimming and J lost 8 bases, with 10 bases between them. Germline CDR1 is KGHSH and CDR2 is LQKENI. The full variable domain, in which reference TRBV18 and TRBJ1-4 provide the parts outside the CDR3, is NAGVMQNPRHLVRRRGQEARLRCSPMKGHSHVYWYRQLPEEGLKFMVYLQKENIIDESGMPKERFSAEFPKEGPSILRIQQVVRGDSAAYFCASSPRGDEKLFFGSGTQLSVL.

The chain links TRBV7-6 to TRBJ1-6; 9 nucleotides match TRBD1. Germline values: CDR1 SGHVS, CDR2 FNYEAQ. Trimming cost V 2 bases and J 0 bases; bases outside gene matches: 8. The CDR3 is 19 residues long. Here the CDR3 reads CASSLKRTGVGSYNSPLHF. The CDR3 region has the DNA TGTGCCAGCAGCTTAAAAAGGACAGGGGTTGGCTCCTATAATTCACCCCTCCACTTT.

This chain links TRBV30 with TRBJ2-5; the match to TRBD2 covers 8 bases. The CDR3 is 12 residues long. V shed 8 bases and J 3 bases; nucleotides not matched to a gene: 5. Germline CDR1 and CDR2: GTSNPN and SVGIG (reference sequence). CDR3 sequence: CARSSGKETQYF. DNA of the CDR3: TGTGCCAGAAGTAGCGGGAAAGAGACCCAGTACTTC.

This clone was counted a few times. DNA of the CDR3: TGCGCCAGCAGGGGCAACGTGGCCGGGGAGCTGTTTTTT. Encoded protein: CASRGNVAGELFF. The chain is built from TRBV10-2 and TRBJ2-2; D gene uncertain. There are 13 residues in the CDR3. Germline loops: CDR1 WSHSY, CDR2 SAAADI. V lost 6 bases and J 6 bases, leaving 11 bases between the germline ends.

The chain combines TRBV23-1 with TRBJ2-7, with 7 bases that match TRBD1. TRBV23-1 is flagged as an ORF with uncertain function. Trimming at V came to 1 base and at J to 6 bases, leaving 6 bases not matched to a gene. The CDR3 extends over 14 amino acids. The CDR3 DNA reads as TGCGCCAGCAGTCAATGCTGGACAGGCAGCGAGCAGTACTTC. Its protein product is CASSQCWTGSEQYF.

The J gene is TRBJ2-3, the V gene TRBV28; possibly TRBD2 for D (6 bases). This CDR3 comprises 15 residues. Germline loops: CDR1 MDHEN, CDR2 SYDVKM. The V end lost 5 bases, the J end lost 4 bases, and 16 bases lay between the germline ends. The CDR3: CASSLFAEGADTQYF. Written as DNA, the CDR3 is TGTGCCAGCAGTCTCTTTGCGGAGGGCGCAGATACGCAGTATTTT.

The chain carries TRBV28 and TRBJ1-5; 7 positions match TRBD1. V shed 6 bases and J 7 bases; nucleotides not matched to a gene: 6. There are 13 residues in the CDR3. CDR1 MDHEN and CDR2 SYDVKM come from the germline V gene. The DNA for the CDR3 is TGTGCCAGCAGGACAGGGTTAGGGCAGCCCCAGCATTTT. Protein product: CASRTGLGQPQHF.

The chain combines TRBV2 with TRBJ2-2; TRBD1 agrees at 7 bases. Per germline, CDR1 SNHLY and CDR2 FYNNEI. The ends lost 6 bases at V and 6 bases at J; junction bases unmatched: 10. The CDR3 runs 15 residues. CDR3 loop: CASSDRVPVSGELFF. In nucleotides, the CDR3 is TGTGCCAGCAGCGACAGGGTTCCGGTGTCCGGGGAGCTGTTTTTT. Full variable domain (rest looked up from reference TRBV2 and TRBJ2-2): EPEVTQTPSHQVTQMGQEVILRCVPISNHLYFYWYRQILGQKVEFLVSFYNNEISEKSEIFDDQFSVERPDGSNFTLKIRSTKLEDSAMYFCASSDRVPVSGELFFGEGSRLTVL.

As DNA, the CDR3 is TGTGCCAGCAGTGTATTTGGCACAGATACGCAGTATTTT. It codes for CASSVFGTDTQYF. This sequence joins TRBV2 and TRBJ2-3, with no clear D. The V end was cut by 4 bases, the J end by 1 base, with 6 bases between. The germline V gene encodes CDR1 SNHLY and CDR2 FYNNEI. This CDR3 region has 13 residues.

In its sample, this clone was seen a few times. J is TRBJ2-2 and V is TRBV6-5; tentative D call: TRBD1 (6 bases). The V gene lost 4 bases and the J gene lost 4 bases, with 10 bases spanning the gap. This CDR3 comprises 14 residues. Germline V gene lookup returns CDR1 MNHEY and CDR2 SVGAGI. Here the CDR3 DNA reads TGTGCCAGCAGTTCTCAACAGGGCACCGGGGAGCTGTTTTTT. Translation: CASSSQQGTGELFF.

This sequence joins TRBV29-1 and TRBJ1-1; D gene ambiguous. Germline V lookup: CDR1 SQVTM, CDR2 ANQGSEA. With 6 bases removed from V and 1 base from J, the gap between germline ends came to 12 bases. This CDR3 contains 13 residues. The CDR3: CSVPRFANTEAFF. The CDR3 DNA reads TGCAGCGTGCCGAGGTTTGCGAACACTGAAGCTTTCTTT.

The V call is TRBV5-1, the J call TRBJ2-7, with 7 bases aligning to TRBD2. Per germline, CDR1 SGHRS and CDR2 YFSETQ. V lost 0 bases and J lost 3; bases outside the gene matches: 3. The CDR3 has 14 residues. The CDR3: CASSLGGGYYEQYF. The CDR3 nucleotides read TGCGCCAGCAGCTTGGGGGGAGGGTACTACGAGCAGTACTTC. Combining the CDR3 with reference TRBV5-1 and TRBJ2-7 gives the whole variable domain KAGVTQTPRYLIKTRGQQVTLSCSPISGHRSVSWYQQTPGQGLQFLFEYFSETQRNKGNFPGRFSGRQFSNSRSEMNVSTLELGDSALYLCASSLGGGYYEQYFGPGTRLTVT.

J is TRBJ1-4 and V is TRBV5-1; possibly TRBD1 for D (5 bases). CDR1 is SGHRS, CDR2 YFSETQ, per germline. The CDR3 has 15 residues. Trimming took off 0 bases at V and 5 bases at J, with 11 bases between the two ends. This CDR3 is CASSLDGHENEKLFF. CDR3 nucleotide sequence: TGCGCCAGCAGCTTGGACGGACACGAAAATGAAAAACTGTTTTTT.

The sample holds one count of this clone. This chain links TRBV9 with TRBJ2-2; 10 positions match TRBD2. CDR1 and CDR2 from the germline V gene are SGDLS and YYNGEE. V shed 3 bases and J 5 bases; nucleotides not matched to a gene: 7. The CDR3 length is 16 residues. The CDR3 region has the DNA TGTGCCAGCAGCGAGGCGCTAGCGGGAGAAACCGGGGAGCTGTTTTTT. Amino acids: CASSEALAGETGELFF.

This chain uses TRBV7-1 with TRBJ2-6; tentatively, D is TRBD1 (6 bases). TRBV7-1 qualifies as an ORF whose function is uncertain. The CDR3 sequence is 19 residues long. V was pared by 5 bases and J by 5 bases, with 25 bases between. CDR3 in amino acids: CASSHCNHEGQSRANVLTF. Here the CDR3 DNA reads TGTGCCAGCAGCCACTGTAATCACGAGGGACAAAGTCGGGCCAACGTCCTGACTTTC.

On this clone itself: In the same sample, other DNA sequences code for this CDR3. The gene calls are TRBV2 and TRBJ1-5; perhaps TRBD1 as D (6 bases). CDR3 length equals 14 residues. Germline CDR1 and CDR2: SNHLY and FYNNEI. Trimming pared 3 bases from V and 5 bases from J, leaving 11 bases between. The CDR3 DNA follows: TGTGCCAGCAGTGACAGAGGACAGTATCAGCCCCAGCATTTT. Translation gives CASSDRGQYQPQHF.

This chain joins TRBV7-3 and TRBJ1-2; tentatively, D is TRBD1 (6 bases). This CDR3 has 14 amino acids. The germline CDR1 and CDR2 sequences are SGHTA and FQGTGA. V was trimmed by 2 bases and J by 7 bases, leaving 14 bases between them. The CDR3 nucleotides are TGTGCCAGCAGCTTATCCCTTACAGGGTCTGGCTACACCTTC. Translating it yields CASSLSLTGSGYTF.